What follows are 20 T cell receptor beta chains derived from one specimen sequenced in a study of T cells after somatic rescue of genetic block (dated by TCRdb to 2020 to 2022). The method was the immunoSEQ multiplex PCR assay. The table comes from immuneACCESS by way of TCRdb, which keeps in-frame sequences with V and J called. Part of the clones is missing from these tables; in studies checked, under half for an unresolved V gene and the rest for unknown reasons. Here the sample has tens of thousands of clones; about nine tenths occur a single time. The biggest ten clones account for more than 1.5% of the sample. The sequenced sample consisted of peripheral blood mononuclear cells (PBMCs). Receptors originate from a woman aged 18-29 years.

The chain uses TRBV30 and TRBJ1-3, with D maybe TRBD1 (6 bases). This CDR3 is 13 amino acids long. Per germline, CDR1 GTSNPN and CDR2 SVGIG (reference sequence). Trimming took off 2 bases at V and 2 bases at J, with 7 bases between the two ends. The CDR3 nucleotides read TGTGCCTGGAGTAGGACAGCTGGAAACACCATATATTTT. Protein sequence: CAWSRTAGNTIYF.

The chain is built from TRBV6-5 and TRBJ1-5; 8 bases match TRBD1. Germline V CDR1 and CDR2: MNHEY, SVGAGI. The V segment lost 2 bases and the J segment 5 bases; nucleotides outside the gene matches: 5. The CDR3 has 15 amino acids. CDR3 DNA: TGTGCCAGCAGTTACCACACAGGGGGGGATCAGCCCCAGCATTTT. The encoded protein is CASSYHTGGDQPQHF.

The V and J genes are TRBV18 and TRBJ1-5; tentatively, D is TRBD1 (5 bases). Trimming left V 2 bases short and J 7 bases short, with 15 bases between. Per germline, CDR1 KGHSH and CDR2 LQKENI. The CDR3 is 15 residues long. CDR3 DNA: TGTGCCAGCTCACCAATTTCGACAGACTCACAGCCCCAGCATTTT. This codes for CASSPISTDSQPQHF.

The genes are TRBV19 and TRBJ2-2, with 7 bases that match TRBD1. Germline trimming cut 6 bases from V and 3 bases from J; bases unmatched to any gene: 7. This CDR3 has 15 residues. Germline loops: CDR1 LNHDA, CDR2 SQIVND (reference sequence). The CDR3 spells CASSLPTGYTGELFF. CDR3 DNA sequence: TGTGCCAGTAGCCTACCGACAGGGTACACCGGGGAGCTGTTTTTT.

The CDR3 DNA reads TGCGCCAGCAGCGGCTGGACGGGGACCCTAGCCAAAAACATTCAGTACTTC. It translates to CASSGWTGTLAKNIQYF. The chain uses TRBV5-1 and TRBJ2-4, with D possibly called TRBD1 or TRBD2 (5 bases each). V was cut by 4 bases and J by 0 bases, with 17 bases left in between. The CDR3 length is 17 residues. Germline CDR1 reads SGHRS; CDR2 reads YFSETQ.

The chain combines TRBV7-2 with TRBJ2-1; a weak D match, TRBD2 (6 bases). The CDR3 loop spans 14 amino acids. Germline CDR1 SGHTA, CDR2 FQGNSA. V shed 5 bases and J shed 6 bases, with 14 bases lying between them. CDR3 protein: CASSLDRTINEQFF. The CDR3 nucleotides are TGTGCCAGCAGCCTAGACCGGACTATCAATGAGCAGTTCTTC. Based on the CDR3 plus reference TRBV7-2 and TRBJ2-1, the full variable domain is GAGVSQSPSNKVTEKGKDVELRCDPISGHTALYWYRQSLGQGLEFLIYFQGNSAPDKSGLPSDRFSAERTGGSVSTLTIQRTQQEDSAVYLCASSLDRTINEQFFGPGTRLTVL.

This clone was seen more than once but under ten times. CDR3 nucleotides: TGTGCCAGCTCACCACCGGACGCCGGGCCCTACACCATAGGCGAGCAGTACTTC. As protein: CASSPPDAGPYTIGEQYF. The J gene is TRBJ2-7, the V gene TRBV18; unclear D gene. This CDR3 spans 18 amino acids. V was shortened by 0 bases and J by 6 bases, with 24 bases between the two germline ends. Germline-derived CDR1 and CDR2 are KGHSH and LQKENI. The whole variable domain, filled in from reference TRBV18 and TRBJ2-7, reads NAGVMQNPRHLVRRRGQEARLRCSPMKGHSHVYWYRQLPEEGLKFMVYLQKENIIDESGMPKERFSAEFPKEGPSILRIQQVVRGDSAAYFCASSPPDAGPYTIGEQYFGPGTRLTVT.

The rearrangement uses TRBV13 and TRBJ1-1; no reliable D call. CDR1 is PRHDT, CDR2 FYEKMQ, per germline (reference sequence). The germline V and J ends were trimmed by 3 bases and 1 base, with 9 bases remaining between them. CDR3 length: 14 residues. In nucleotides, the CDR3 is TGTGCCAGCAGCTTCCCGACTGGGAACACTGAAGCTTTCTTT. It specifies CASSFPTGNTEAFF.

Comment on this clone: This sample includes further DNA sequences coding for the same CDR3. This chain links TRBV5-4 with TRBJ2-7; the D gene is possibly TRBD2 (5 bases). V was cut by 0 bases and J by 0 bases, with 10 bases left in between. The CDR3 covers 15 residues. CDR1 SGHNT and CDR2 YYREEE come from the germline V gene (reference sequence). CDR3: CASSLGGLSSYEQYF. The DNA for the CDR3 is TGTGCCAGCAGCTTGGGCGGGCTCAGCTCCTACGAGCAGTACTTC. The whole variable domain, filled in from reference TRBV5-4 and TRBJ2-7, reads ETGVTQSPTHLIKTRGQQVTLRCSSQSGHNTVSWYQQALGQGPQFIFQYYREEENGRGNFPPRFSGLQFPNYSSELNVNALELDDSALYLCASSLGGLSSYEQYFGPGTRLTVT.

The chain has TRBV10-3 and TRBJ2-2, with unresolved D. Trimming cost V 5 bases and J 1 base, with 8 bases left between them. CDR1 and CDR2 from the germline V gene are ENHRY and SYGVKD. The CDR3 totals 14 residues. CDR3: CAISQDGNTGELFF. DNA of the CDR3: TGTGCCATCAGTCAAGACGGGAACACCGGGGAGCTGTTTTTT.

This clone was observed once. This chain uses TRBV29-1 with TRBJ1-1; a possible D gene is TRBD1 (6 bases). V gave up 4 bases and J gave up 1 base, with 16 bases separating them. The germline gives CDR1 SQVTM, CDR2 ANQGSEA. The length of the CDR3 is 15 residues. This chain's CDR3 is CSVALFPGQNTEAFF. The CDR3 nucleotides are TGCAGCGTTGCCTTATTTCCGGGACAGAACACTGAAGCTTTCTTT.

This clone was seen only once. The CDR3 loop reads CASSIQGLEHEQYF. In nucleotides, the CDR3 is TGTGCCAGTAGTATTCAGGGGTTGGAACACGAGCAGTACTTC. J is TRBJ2-7 and V is TRBV19; possible D gene TRBD1, 6 bases. The CDR3 is 14 amino acids. The V end was cut by 3 bases, the J end by 5 bases, with 14 bases between. Germline V CDR1 and CDR2: LNHDA, SQIVND (reference sequence).

J is TRBJ2-5 and V is TRBV5-1; D is unclear. The CDR3 consists of 16 residues. The V gene lost 0 bases and the J gene lost 1 base, with 13 bases spanning the gap. CDR1 and CDR2 (germline): SGHRS, YFSETQ. CDR3 sequence reads: CASSLAFGQAQETQYF. Written as DNA, the CDR3 is TGCGCCAGCAGCTTGGCCTTTGGCCAGGCCCAAGAGACCCAGTACTTC.

This clone was recorded once. The chain combines TRBV11-1 with TRBJ2-3; TRBD2 is a possible D gene (7 bases). CDR1 and CDR2 (germline): SGHAT, FQDESV (reference sequence). V was trimmed by 0 bases and J by 9 bases, leaving 16 bases between them. The CDR3 loop spans 15 amino acids. CDR3: CASSLARPGGGTQYF. The CDR3 region has the DNA TGTGCCAGCAGCTTAGCGCGGCCTGGGGGGGGCACGCAGTATTTT.

The V gene is TRBV7-8, the J gene TRBJ2-7, with 7 bases matching TRBD2. V was clipped by 5 bases and J by 2 bases; unmatched bases: 12. Germline V gives CDR1 SGHVS, CDR2 FQNEAQ. This CDR3 is 16 amino acids long. CDR3 DNA sequence: TGTGCCAGCAGCAAAAGTTTGACGGGGGGTCCCTACGAGCAGTACTTC. Translation: CASSKSLTGGPYEQYF.

The rearrangement joins TRBV28 to TRBJ2-5; 7 nucleotides align to TRBD1. Matching the DNA end better, TRBJ2-7 makes the J call doubtful. Germline-derived CDR1 and CDR2 are MDHEN and SYDVKM. CDR3 length: 14 residues. CDR3 bases: TGTGCCAGCAGTCCCCGACAGGGACGCTACGAGCAGTACTTC. Amino acids: CASSPRQGRYEQYF.

The chain carries TRBV28 and TRBJ1-5, with 8 bases aligning to TRBD1. The CDR3 runs 16 residues. The V gene's germline CDR1 is MDHEN and CDR2 SYDVKM. The ends lost 1 base at V and 5 bases at J; junction bases unmatched: 7. CDR3 in amino acids: CASSLLAGGAYQPQHF. For the CDR3, the DNA is TGTGCCAGCAGTTTATTGGCAGGGGGCGCGTATCAGCCCCAGCATTTT. Complete variable domain (other parts from reference TRBV28 and TRBJ1-5): DVKVTQSSRYLVKRTGEKVFLECVQDMDHENMFWYRQDPGLGLRLIYFSYDVKMKEKGDIPEGYSVSREKKERFSLILESASTNQTSMYLCASSLLAGGAYQPQHFGDGTRLSIL.

This chain uses TRBV19 with TRBJ1-1; D gene unclear. The CDR3 has 13 amino acids. V gave up 7 bases and J gave up 6 bases, with 15 bases separating them. From germline, CDR1 is LNHDA and CDR2 SQIVND (reference sequence). The CDR3 nucleotides are TGTGCCAGTAAAGTCCGGGGATTCTCTGAAGCTTTCTTT. Translation: CASKVRGFSEAFF.

The rearrangement uses TRBV4-3 and TRBJ1-1, with a possible D match to TRBD1 (5 bases). The germline V gene encodes CDR1 LGHNA and CDR2 YSLEER. V was trimmed by 1 base and J by 3 bases, leaving 12 bases between them. The CDR3 has 15 amino acids. Written as DNA, the CDR3 is TGCGCCAGCAGCCAAGTCGCGGGGGGACACACTGAAGCTTTCTTT. Its protein product is CASSQVAGGHTEAFF.

This chain links TRBV6-5 with TRBJ2-5; D not resolved. The germline V and J ends were trimmed by 0 bases and 1 base, with 12 bases remaining between them. The germline V gene encodes CDR1 MNHEY and CDR2 SVGAGI. The CDR3 covers 16 residues. CDR3 bases: TGTGCCAGCAGTTACTCTAGAGGTGGCGGCCAAGAGACCCAGTACTTC. It encodes CASSYSRGGGQETQYF.